This T cell receptor (beta chain) originates from a study of PD-1 blockade in classical Hodgkin lymphoma. Background on the study: The nivolumab dose that patients received was 3 mg/kg, given intravenously every 2 weeks.

All patients relapsed after autologous stem cell transplantation, and brentuximab vedotin exposure varied. This clone has just one count. Its target is unknown. Generated by immunoSEQ multiplex PCR, the TCRdb table keeps only in-frame clones and is missing some. The sample yields some 18,000 clones, roughly 77% seen once. V lost 0 bases, J lost 7 bases, and 13 bases stayed unmatched. Per germline, CDR1 LNHNV and CDR2 YYDKDF (reference sequence). The CDR3 is 18 amino acids. Points from the study as a whole: Why the repertoires differ is still unclear, perhaps disease activity or prior therapy. Any patient who commenced nivolumab under 1 year after ASCT was excluded. Diversity in CD4+ TCRs, unlike that measured in CD8+ TCRs, had risen significantly by C4D1.

This specimen was peripheral blood mononuclear cells (PBMCs), taken before the second cycle of nivolumab. This clonotype originated in a human donor with classical Hodgkin lymphoma. V is TRBV15 and J is TRBJ2-1; 9 bases align to TRBD2. The CDR3 is CATSRDAQSGGRRNEQFF. The CDR3 DNA reads as TGTGCCACCAGCAGAGATGCCCAGAGCGGGGGGAGGAGGAATGAGCAGTTCTTC.